This TCR beta chain was retrieved from a study of CD8+CD57+ T cells in acquired aplastic anemia. In the study overall: Sorted CD4+ and CD8+ cells yielded about 3.1 ug of DNA on average.

Trimming took off 2 bases at V and 10 bases at J, with 20 bases between the two ends. Germline V gives CDR1 SNHLY, CDR2 FYNNEI. This CDR3 region has 15 residues. Genomic DNA acted as the template from which TCR beta VDJ combination and CDR3 sequence profiling were carried out. Using its own MiXCR run on the reads, TCRdb lists one record per CDR3 protein. Altogether over 150,000 distinct CDR3 sequences are present, 60% to 80% being singletons, with the ten largest covering around 45%. All sequencing subjects had displayed CD8+CD57+ cell expansion on flow cytometry. The chain has TRBV2 and TRBJ2-5, with TRBD2 as a possible D gene (5 bases). This TCR derives from a human donor with aplastic anemia. The source material was sorted CD4+, CD8+, or CD8+CD57+ T cells (not recorded which) from PBMCs. For the CDR3, the DNA is TGTGCCAGCAGTGAATGGGCGGGTTCGGGTAGGATCCAGTACTTC. Translation: CASSEWAGSGRIQYF.